Detailed here is one T cell receptor beta chain. The data belong to a study of blood T cell repertoires in COVID-19. Study-wide context: The samples span acute and convalescent COVID-19 from the United States, Italy and Spain. Nucleic acid was either cDNA or gDNA, and it came from T cells, B-cell-depleted T cells, or PBMCs.

Under the authors' procedure: It was from reference gene primer amplification that nucleated cell counts were estimated. Here immunoSEQ multiplex PCR was the method, and the copy in TCRdb shows in-frame clones only, minus some. The V and J calls and clone size were taken over from that table, and D and trimming were inferred from the DNA. The profile shows roughly 100,000 clones, approximately 80% of them singletons. CDR1 and CDR2 (germline): KGHSH, LQKENI. This CDR3 is built from 14 residues. Deletions cut 3 bases from V and 5 bases from J, with 10 bases between. The TCR comes from a woman older than 75 with acute or convalescent COVID-19. The V and J genes are TRBV18 and TRBJ2-2; D remains unclear. Material for sequencing was peripheral blood. CDR3 loop: CASSPSVLTGELFF. The CDR3 DNA is TGTGCCAGCTCACCTTCAGTCCTGACCGGGGAGCTGTTTTTT.